This entry lists 3 T cell receptor beta chains sequenced from one sample in a study of shared clonotypes between healthy human individuals. This table comes from immunoSEQ multiplex PCR, and its TCRdb copy is limited to in-frame clones, with some not included. In the table there are some 500,000 clones, 90% to 96% of which are singletons. Sequenced: naive CD4+ T cells sorted from blood. The subset was: CD45RA+ positively selected. The receptors stem from a woman under 40 in good health.

This rearrangement joins TRBV18 to TRBJ1-3; no firm D call. CDR3 size: 13 residues. V was clipped by 4 bases and J by 2 bases, with 6 bases between them. The germline gives CDR1 KGHSH, CDR2 LQKENI. The DNA of the CDR3 is TGTGCCAGCTCACGGTTCCCTGGAAACACCATATATTTT. Encoded protein: CASSRFPGNTIYF.

The rearrangement uses TRBV19 and TRBJ1-1; TRBD1 might be the D (6 bases). The germline gives CDR1 LNHDA, CDR2 SQIVND (reference sequence). This CDR3 region has 15 residues. The V gene lost 6 bases and the J gene lost 7 bases, with 21 bases spanning the gap. The CDR3 nucleotides read TGTGCCAGTAGCGCGGGACACCAAACCGGGGGTGAAGCTTTCTTT. This encodes CASSAGHQTGGEAFF.

The rearrangement joins TRBV18 to TRBJ2-7; TRBD1 is a possible D gene (5 bases). V was shortened by 2 bases and J by 5 bases, with 13 bases between the two germline ends. Germline CDR1 reads KGHSH; CDR2 reads LQKENI. This CDR3 region has 14 residues. The DNA for the CDR3 is TGTGCCAGCTCACCAGGGCAGGGTATCAACGAGCAGTACTTC. It encodes CASSPGQGINEQYF.